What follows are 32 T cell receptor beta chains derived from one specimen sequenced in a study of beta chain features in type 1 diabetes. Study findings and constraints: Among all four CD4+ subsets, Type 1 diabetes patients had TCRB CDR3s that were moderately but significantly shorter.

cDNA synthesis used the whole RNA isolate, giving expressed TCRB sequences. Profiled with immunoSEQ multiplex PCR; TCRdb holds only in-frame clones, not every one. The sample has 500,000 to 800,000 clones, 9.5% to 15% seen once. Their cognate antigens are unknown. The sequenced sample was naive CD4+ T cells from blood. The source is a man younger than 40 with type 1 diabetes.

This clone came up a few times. The CDR3 nucleotides read TGTGCCAGCAGCCAGGACAGTAACATTCAGTACTTC. Its translation is CASSQDSNIQYF. The chain uses TRBV28 and TRBJ2-4, with D maybe TRBD1 (6 bases). The CDR3 is made up of 12 amino acids. V gave up 6 bases and J gave up 7 bases, with 10 bases separating them. Germline V gives CDR1 MDHEN, CDR2 SYDVKM.

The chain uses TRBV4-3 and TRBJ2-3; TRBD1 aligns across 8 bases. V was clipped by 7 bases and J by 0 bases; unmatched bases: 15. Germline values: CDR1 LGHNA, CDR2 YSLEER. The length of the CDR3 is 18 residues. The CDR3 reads CASTPGTGVMTSTDTQYF. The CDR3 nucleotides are TGCGCCAGCACTCCCGGGACAGGCGTTATGACTAGCACAGATACGCAGTATTTT.

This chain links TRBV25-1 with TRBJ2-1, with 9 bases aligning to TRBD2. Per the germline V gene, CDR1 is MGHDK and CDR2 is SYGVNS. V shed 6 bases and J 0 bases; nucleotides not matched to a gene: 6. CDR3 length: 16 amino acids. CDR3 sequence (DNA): TGTGCCAGCAGCGCCTTAGCGGGGGACTCCTACAATGAGCAGTTCTTC. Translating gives CASSALAGDSYNEQFF.

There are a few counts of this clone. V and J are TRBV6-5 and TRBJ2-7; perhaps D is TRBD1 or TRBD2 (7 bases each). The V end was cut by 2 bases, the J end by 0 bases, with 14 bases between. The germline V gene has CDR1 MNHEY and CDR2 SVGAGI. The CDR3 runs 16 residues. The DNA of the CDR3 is TGTGCCAGCAGTTACGGGGGAGGGACAGCCTCCTACGAGCAGTACTTC. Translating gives CASSYGGGTASYEQYF.

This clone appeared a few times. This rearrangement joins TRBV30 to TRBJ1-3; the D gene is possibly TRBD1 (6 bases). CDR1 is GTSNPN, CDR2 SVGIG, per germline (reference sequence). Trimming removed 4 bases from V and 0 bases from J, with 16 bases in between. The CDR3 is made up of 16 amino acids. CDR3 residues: CAWIIGGRYSGNTIYF. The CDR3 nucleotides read TGTGCCTGGATTATCGGGGGCCGCTACTCTGGAAACACCATATATTTT.

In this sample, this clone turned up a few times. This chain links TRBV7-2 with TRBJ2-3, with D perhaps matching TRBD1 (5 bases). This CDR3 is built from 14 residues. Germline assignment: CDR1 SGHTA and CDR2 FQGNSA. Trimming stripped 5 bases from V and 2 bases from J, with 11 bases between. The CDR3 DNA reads TGTGCCAGCAGCCTCCAGGACAACACAGATACGCAGTATTTT. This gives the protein CASSLQDNTDTQYF.

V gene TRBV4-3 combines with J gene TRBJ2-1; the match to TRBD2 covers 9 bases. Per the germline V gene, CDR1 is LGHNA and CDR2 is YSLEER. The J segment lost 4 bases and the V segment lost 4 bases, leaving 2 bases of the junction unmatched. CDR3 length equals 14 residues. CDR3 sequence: CASSRGGAYNEQFF. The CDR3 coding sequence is TGCGCCAGCAGCCGCGGGGGGGCTTACAATGAGCAGTTCTTC.

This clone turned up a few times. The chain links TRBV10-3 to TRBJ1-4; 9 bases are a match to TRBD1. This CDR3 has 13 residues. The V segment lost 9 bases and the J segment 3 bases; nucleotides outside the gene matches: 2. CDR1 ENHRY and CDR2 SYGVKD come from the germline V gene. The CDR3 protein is CAIRQGANEKLFF. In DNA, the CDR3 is TGTGCCATTCGACAGGGGGCTAATGAAAAACTGTTTTTT.

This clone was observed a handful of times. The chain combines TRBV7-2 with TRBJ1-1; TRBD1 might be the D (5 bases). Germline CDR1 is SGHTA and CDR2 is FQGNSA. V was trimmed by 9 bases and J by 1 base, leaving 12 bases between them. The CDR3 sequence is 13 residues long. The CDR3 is CASLGAGNTEAFF. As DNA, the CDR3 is TGTGCCAGTCTTGGGGCAGGGAACACTGAAGCTTTCTTT. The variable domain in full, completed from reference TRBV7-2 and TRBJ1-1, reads GAGVSQSPSNKVTEKGKDVELRCDPISGHTALYWYRQSLGQGLEFLIYFQGNSAPDKSGLPSDRFSAERTGGSVSTLTIQRTQQEDSAVYLCASLGAGNTEAFFGQGTRLTVV.

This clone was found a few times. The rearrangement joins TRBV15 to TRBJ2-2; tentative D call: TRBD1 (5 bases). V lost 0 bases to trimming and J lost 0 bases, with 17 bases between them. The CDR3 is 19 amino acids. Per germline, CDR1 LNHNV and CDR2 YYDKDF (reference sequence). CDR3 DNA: TGTGCCACCAGCAGAGATCTTTATCTAGACAGTCCGAACACCGGGGAGCTGTTTTTT. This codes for CATSRDLYLDSPNTGELFF.

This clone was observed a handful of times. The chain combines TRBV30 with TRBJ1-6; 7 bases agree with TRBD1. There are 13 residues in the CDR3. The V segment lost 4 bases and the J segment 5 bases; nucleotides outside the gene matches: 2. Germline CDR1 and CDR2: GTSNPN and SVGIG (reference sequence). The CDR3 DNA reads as TGTGCCTGGAAAGACAGGGATAATTCACCCCTCCACTTT. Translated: CAWKDRDNSPLHF.

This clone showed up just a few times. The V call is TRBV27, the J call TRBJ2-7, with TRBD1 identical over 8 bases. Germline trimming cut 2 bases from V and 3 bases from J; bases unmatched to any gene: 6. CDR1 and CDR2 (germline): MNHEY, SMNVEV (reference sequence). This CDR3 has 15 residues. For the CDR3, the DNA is TGTGCCAGCAGTTTACTCGGGACAGGATTCTACGAGCAGTACTTC. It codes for CASSLLGTGFYEQYF.

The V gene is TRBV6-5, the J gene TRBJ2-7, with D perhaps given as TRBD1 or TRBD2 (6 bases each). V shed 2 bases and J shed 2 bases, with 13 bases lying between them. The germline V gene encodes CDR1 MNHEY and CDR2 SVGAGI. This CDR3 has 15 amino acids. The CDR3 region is CASSYPGRQAYEQYF. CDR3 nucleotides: TGTGCCAGCAGTTACCCCGGGAGACAGGCCTACGAGCAGTACTTC.

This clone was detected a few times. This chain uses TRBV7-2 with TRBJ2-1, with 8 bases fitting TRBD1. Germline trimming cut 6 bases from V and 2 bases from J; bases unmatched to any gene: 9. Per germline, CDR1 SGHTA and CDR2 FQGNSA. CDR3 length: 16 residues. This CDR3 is CASSPSGQGPYNEQFF. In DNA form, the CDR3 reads TGTGCCAGCAGTCCATCCGGACAGGGTCCCTACAATGAGCAGTTCTTC.

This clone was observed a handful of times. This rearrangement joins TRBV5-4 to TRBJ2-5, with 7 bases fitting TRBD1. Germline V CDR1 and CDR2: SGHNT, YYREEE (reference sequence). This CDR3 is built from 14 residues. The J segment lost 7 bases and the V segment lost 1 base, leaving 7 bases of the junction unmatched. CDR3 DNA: TGTGCCAGCAGCTTGCGACAGGGAGAGGGGACCCAGTACTTC. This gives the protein CASSLRQGEGTQYF.

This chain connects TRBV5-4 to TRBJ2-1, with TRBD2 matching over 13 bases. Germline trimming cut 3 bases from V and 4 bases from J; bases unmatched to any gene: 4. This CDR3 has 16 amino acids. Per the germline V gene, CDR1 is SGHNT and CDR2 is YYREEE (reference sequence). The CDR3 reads CASSSTSGGRYNEQFF. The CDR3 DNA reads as TGTGCCAGCAGCTCGACTAGCGGGGGGAGGTACAATGAGCAGTTCTTC.

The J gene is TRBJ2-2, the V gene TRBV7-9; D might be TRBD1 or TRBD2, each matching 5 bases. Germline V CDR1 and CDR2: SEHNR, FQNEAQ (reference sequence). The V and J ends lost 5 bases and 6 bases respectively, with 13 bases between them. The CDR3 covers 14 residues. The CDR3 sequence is CASSSAGTAGELFF. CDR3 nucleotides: TGTGCCAGCAGCAGTGCCGGGACCGCCGGGGAGCTGTTTTTT.

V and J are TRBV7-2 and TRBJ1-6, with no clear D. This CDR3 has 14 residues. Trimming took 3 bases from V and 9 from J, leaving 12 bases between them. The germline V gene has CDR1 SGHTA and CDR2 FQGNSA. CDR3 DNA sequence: TGTGCCAGCAGCTTCGGCGGAGGGTTTTCACCCCTCCACTTT. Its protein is CASSFGGGFSPLHF.

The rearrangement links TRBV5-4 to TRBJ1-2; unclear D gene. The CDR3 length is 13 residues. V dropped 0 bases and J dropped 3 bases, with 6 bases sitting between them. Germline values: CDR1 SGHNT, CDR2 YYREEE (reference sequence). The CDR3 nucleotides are TGTGCCAGCAGCTTGGACAGCTACTATGGCTACACCTTC. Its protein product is CASSLDSYYGYTF.

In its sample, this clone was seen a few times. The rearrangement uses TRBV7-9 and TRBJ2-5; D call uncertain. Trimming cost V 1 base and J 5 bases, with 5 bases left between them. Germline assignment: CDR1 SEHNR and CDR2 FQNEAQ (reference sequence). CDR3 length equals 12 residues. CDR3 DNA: TGTGCCAGCAGCTTAGAGCGCGAGACCCAGTACTTC. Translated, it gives CASSLERETQYF.

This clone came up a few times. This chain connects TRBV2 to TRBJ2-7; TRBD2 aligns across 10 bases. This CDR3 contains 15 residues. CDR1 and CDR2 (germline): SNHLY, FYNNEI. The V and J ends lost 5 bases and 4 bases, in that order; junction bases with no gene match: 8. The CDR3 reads CASSIQAGGQYEQYF. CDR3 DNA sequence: TGTGCCAGCAGTATTCAAGCGGGGGGGCAGTACGAGCAGTACTTC.

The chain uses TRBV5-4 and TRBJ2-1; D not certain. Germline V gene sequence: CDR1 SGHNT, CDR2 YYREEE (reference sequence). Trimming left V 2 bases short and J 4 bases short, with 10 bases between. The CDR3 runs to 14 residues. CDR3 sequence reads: CASSFETPYNEQFF. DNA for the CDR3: TGTGCCAGCAGCTTCGAAACACCATACAATGAGCAGTTCTTC.

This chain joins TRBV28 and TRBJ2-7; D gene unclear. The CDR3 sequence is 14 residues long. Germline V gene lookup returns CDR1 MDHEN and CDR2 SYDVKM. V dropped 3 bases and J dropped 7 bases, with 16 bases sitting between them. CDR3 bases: TGTGCCAGCAGTTTTATAGGGCCCTCCGGTGAGCAGTACTTC. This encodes CASSFIGPSGEQYF.

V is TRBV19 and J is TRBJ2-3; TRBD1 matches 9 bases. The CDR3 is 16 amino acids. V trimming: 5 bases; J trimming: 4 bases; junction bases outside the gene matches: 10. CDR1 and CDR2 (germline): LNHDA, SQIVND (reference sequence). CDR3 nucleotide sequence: TGTGCCAGTAGTGTCAACCGGGACAGGGTTTCAGATACGCAGTATTTT. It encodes CASSVNRDRVSDTQYF.

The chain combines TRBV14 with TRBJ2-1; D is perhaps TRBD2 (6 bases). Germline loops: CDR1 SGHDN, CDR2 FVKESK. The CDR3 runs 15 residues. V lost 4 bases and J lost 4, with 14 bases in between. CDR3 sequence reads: CASSPAGTTYNEQFF. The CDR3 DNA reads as TGTGCCAGCAGCCCCGCGGGAACTACTTACAATGAGCAGTTCTTC.

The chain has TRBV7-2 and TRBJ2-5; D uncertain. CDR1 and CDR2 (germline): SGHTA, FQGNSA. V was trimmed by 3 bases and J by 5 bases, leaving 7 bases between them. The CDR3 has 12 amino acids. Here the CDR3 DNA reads TGTGCCAGCAGCTTGCTTAGGGAGACCCAGTACTTC. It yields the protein CASSLLRETQYF.

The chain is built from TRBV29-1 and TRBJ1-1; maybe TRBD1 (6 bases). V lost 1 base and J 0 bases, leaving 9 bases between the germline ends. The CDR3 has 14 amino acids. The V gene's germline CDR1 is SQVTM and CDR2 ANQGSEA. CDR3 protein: CSVEGQAVNTEAFF. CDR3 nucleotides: TGCAGCGTTGAAGGACAGGCCGTGAACACTGAAGCTTTCTTT. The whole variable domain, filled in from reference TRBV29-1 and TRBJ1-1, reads SAVISQKPSRDICQRGTSLTIQCQVDSQVTMMFWYRQQPGQSLTLIATANQGSEATYESGFVIDKFPISRPNLTFSTLTVSNMSPEDSSIYLCSVEGQAVNTEAFFGQGTRLTVV.

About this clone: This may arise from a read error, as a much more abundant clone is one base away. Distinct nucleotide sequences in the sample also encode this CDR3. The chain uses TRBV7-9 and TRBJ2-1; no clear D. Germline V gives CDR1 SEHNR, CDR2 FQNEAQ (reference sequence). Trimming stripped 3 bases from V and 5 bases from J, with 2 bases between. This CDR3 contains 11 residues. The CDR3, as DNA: TGTGCCAGCAGCTTTAACAATGAGCAGTTCTTC. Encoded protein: CASSFNNEQFF. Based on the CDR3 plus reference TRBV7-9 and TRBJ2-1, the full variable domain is DTGVSQNPRHKITKRGQNVTFRCDPISEHNRLYWYRQTLGQGPEFLTYFQNEAQLEKSRLLSDRFSAERPKGSFSTLEIQRTEQGDSAMYLCASSFNNEQFFGPGTRLTVL.

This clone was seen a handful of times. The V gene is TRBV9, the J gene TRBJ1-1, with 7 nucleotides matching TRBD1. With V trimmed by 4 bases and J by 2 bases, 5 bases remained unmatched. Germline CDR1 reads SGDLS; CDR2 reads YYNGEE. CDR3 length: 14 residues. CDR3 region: CASSPGDSNTEAFF. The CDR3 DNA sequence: TGTGCCAGCAGCCCAGGGGACAGTAACACTGAAGCTTTCTTT.

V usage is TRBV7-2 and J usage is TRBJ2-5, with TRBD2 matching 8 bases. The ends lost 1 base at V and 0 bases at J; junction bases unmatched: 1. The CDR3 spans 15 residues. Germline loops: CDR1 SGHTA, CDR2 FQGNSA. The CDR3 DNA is TGTGCCAGCAGCTTAGGCGGGGGGAACCAAGAGACCCAGTACTTC. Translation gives CASSLGGGNQETQYF. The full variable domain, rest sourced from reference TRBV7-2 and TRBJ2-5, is GAGVSQSPSNKVTEKGKDVELRCDPISGHTALYWYRQSLGQGLEFLIYFQGNSAPDKSGLPSDRFSAERTGGSVSTLTIQRTQQEDSAVYLCASSLGGGNQETQYFGPGTRLLVL.

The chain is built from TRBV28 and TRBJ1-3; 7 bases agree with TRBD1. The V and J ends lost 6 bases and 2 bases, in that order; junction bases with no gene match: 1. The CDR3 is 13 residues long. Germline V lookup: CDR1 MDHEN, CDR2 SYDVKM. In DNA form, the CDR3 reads TGTGCCAGCAGGGGACAGCCTGGAAACACCATATATTTT. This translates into CASRGQPGNTIYF.

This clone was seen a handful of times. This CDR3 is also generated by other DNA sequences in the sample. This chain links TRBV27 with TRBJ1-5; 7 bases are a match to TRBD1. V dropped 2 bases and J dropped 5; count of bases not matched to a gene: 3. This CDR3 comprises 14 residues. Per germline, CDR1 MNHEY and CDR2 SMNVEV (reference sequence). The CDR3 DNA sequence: TGTGCCAGCAGTTTACGACAGGGCGATCAGCCCCAGCATTTT. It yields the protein CASSLRQGDQPQHF.